This TCR beta chain was recorded in a study of shared clonotypes between healthy human individuals. Across the study: Each donor's CD8 memory used one plate, CD8 naive two, each CD4 subset three.

Germline CDR1 reads MNHEY; CDR2 reads SMNVEV (reference sequence). CDR3 length: 13 residues. V lost 2 bases to trimming and J lost 10 bases, with 11 bases between them. CD8 cells classed as naive were CD45RO-negative and positively selected for CCR7, excluding terminally differentiated effector memory CD45RA+ cells. Clones were sequenced by immunoSEQ multiplex PCR, and TCRdb holds only the in-frame ones, with some missing. The repertoire holds about 680,000 clones, with 92% as singletons. Sequences were obtained from naive CD8+ T cells sorted from blood. The sequence was obtained from a man aged 25-40 years in good health. J is TRBJ1-4 and V is TRBV27; D gene uncertain. The CDR3 sequence is CASSLGFPGKLFF. The CDR3 DNA is TGTGCCAGCAGTTTAGGCTTCCCGGGAAAACTGTTTTTT.